The source of this TCR beta chain is a study of blood T cells in healthy people across ages. Study-wide context: The template switching approach captured approximately one barcoded beta molecule for every two T cells. Overall study results and limits: Age brought a roughly linear fall in TCR beta diversity measured per million T cells.

This clonotype was picked up a small number of times. What it binds is not known. Alongside a J-beta primer mix, a sample-barcoded 5' primer served in a second PCR lasting roughly 7 to 12 cycles. One entry per CDR3 protein, called by TCRdb with MiXCR from the 5' RACE reads. The sample has 850,000 to 1,000,000 distinct CDR3 sequences; just over 50% are singletons. V lost 2 bases and J 0 bases, leaving 7 bases between the germline ends. CDR3 length: 14 residues. The material sequenced was blood. The clonotype originates from a woman in her fifties or sixties in good health. The chain recombines TRBV12-3 or TRBV12-4 with TRBJ1-1; D not resolved. CDR3 nucleotide sequence: TGTGCCAGCAGTTTAATTCGCATGAACACTGAAGCTTTCTTT. The encoded protein is CASSLIRMNTEAFF.